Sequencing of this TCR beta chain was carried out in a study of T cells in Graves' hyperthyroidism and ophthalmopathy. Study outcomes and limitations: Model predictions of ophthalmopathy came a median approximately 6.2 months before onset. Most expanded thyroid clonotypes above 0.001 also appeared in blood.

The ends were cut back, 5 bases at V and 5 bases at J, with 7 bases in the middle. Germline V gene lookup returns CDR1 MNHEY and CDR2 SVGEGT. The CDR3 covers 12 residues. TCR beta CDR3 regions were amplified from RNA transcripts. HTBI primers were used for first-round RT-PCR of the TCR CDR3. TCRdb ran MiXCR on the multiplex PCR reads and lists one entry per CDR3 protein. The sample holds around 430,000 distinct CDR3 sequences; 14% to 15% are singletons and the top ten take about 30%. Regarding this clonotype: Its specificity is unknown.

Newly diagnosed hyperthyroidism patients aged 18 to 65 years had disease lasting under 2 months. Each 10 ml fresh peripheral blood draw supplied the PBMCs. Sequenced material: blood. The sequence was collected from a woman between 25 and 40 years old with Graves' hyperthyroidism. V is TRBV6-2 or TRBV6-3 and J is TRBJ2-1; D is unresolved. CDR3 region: CASSRLHNEQFF. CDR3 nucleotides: TGTGCCAGCAGTCGGTTGCACAATGAGCAGTTCTTC.